Below, one TCR beta chain is given with its context. Its antigen remains unknown. The CDR3 is made up of 14 amino acids. The germline gives CDR1 MNHEY, CDR2 SVGAGI. Trimming took off 6 bases at V and 5 bases at J, with 16 bases between the two ends. The sample belongs to a study of cytomegalovirus exposure and HLA in healthy donors. Study-wide findings and caveats: The study designated roughly 160 TCR beta chains cytomegalovirus-associated. The finding came from a later analysis; first-cohort TCR clusters tended to co-occur in the roughly 120 validation repertoires.

The approximately 120-subject validation cohort, separate from the approximately 670-subject first cohort, included the donors. The data were produced by immunoSEQ multiplex PCR, yet TCRdb's version contains in-frame clones alone and is incomplete. Of 130,000 or so clones in the sample, approximately 89% were seen once. What was sequenced was PBMCs. This clonotype originated in a woman younger than 30 in good health and CMV-seronegative. The chain employs TRBV6-5 and TRBJ1-1, with D maybe TRBD1 (6 bases). This CDR3 is CASRYEGVRTEAFF. CDR3 DNA: TGTGCCAGCAGGTACGAGGGGGTGAGGACTGAAGCTTTCTTT.